This T cell receptor (beta chain) originates from a study of control samples from healthy donors and cancer patients. Per germline, CDR1 SGHTA and CDR2 FQGNSA. The CDR3 contains 14 residues. The ends were cut back, 1 base at V and 6 bases at J, with 10 bases in the middle. TCRdb keeps only in-frame clones here, not all; method: immunoSEQ multiplex PCR. The sample has a few hundred thousand clones; approximately 92% are singletons. This receptor was identified in a man aged 40-55 years with head and neck cancer. V gene TRBV7-2 combines with J gene TRBJ1-5; D not certain. Sequences were obtained from PBMCs. CDR3 coding DNA: TGTGCCAGCAGCTTAGACAGCCTACCTCAGCCCCAGCATTTT. Translated, it gives CASSLDSLPQPQHF.